The 7 T cell receptor beta chains presented below share a single source sample, sequenced in a study of cytomegalovirus exposure and HLA in healthy donors. The PCR made use of 60 Vbeta and 13 Jbeta primers. TCRdb keeps only in-frame clones here, not all; method: immunoSEQ multiplex PCR. The sample lists around 100,000 clones; around 62% were seen once. The sequencing sample was made of PBMCs. These receptors were obtained from a man aged 25 to 40 in good health and CMV-seropositive.

This clone was seen just once. This chain connects TRBV14 to TRBJ2-1; 13 positions match TRBD2. Germline CDR1 is SGHDN and CDR2 is FVKESK. This CDR3 is 15 amino acids long. Losses at the gene ends were 3 bases for V and 7 bases for J; bases not matched to a gene: 3. This chain's CDR3 is CASSQWTSGGNEQFF. CDR3 sequence (DNA): TGTGCCAGCAGCCAGTGGACTAGCGGGGGTAATGAGCAGTTCTTC.

This clone appeared once. Other DNA sequences in the sample encode the same CDR3. The chain recombines TRBV5-1 with TRBJ2-1; no reliable D call. Trimming cost V 4 bases and J 3 bases, with 8 bases left between them. The V gene's germline CDR1 is SGHRS and CDR2 YFSETQ. CDR3 length: 13 residues. The CDR3 here is CASSPTGYNEQFF. The CDR3 nucleotides read TGCGCCAGCAGCCCGACGGGCTACAATGAGCAGTTCTTC. Variable domain in full (rest from reference TRBV5-1 and TRBJ2-1): KAGVTQTPRYLIKTRGQQVTLSCSPISGHRSVSWYQQTPGQGLQFLFEYFSETQRNKGNFPGRFSGRQFSNSRSEMNVSTLELGDSALYLCASSPTGYNEQFFGPGTRLTVL.

V and J are TRBV4-1 and TRBJ1-1, with TRBD1 identical over 11 bases. The V and J ends lost 4 bases and 4 bases, in that order; junction bases with no gene match: 2. Germline-derived CDR1 and CDR2 are MGHRA and YSYEKL. CDR3 size: 14 residues. CDR3 amino acids: CASSLGTGGTEAFF. The CDR3 nucleotides are TGCGCCAGCAGCCTCGGGACAGGGGGCACTGAAGCTTTCTTT.

The V call is TRBV5-1, the J call TRBJ1-2; TRBD1 agrees at 12 bases. With V trimmed by 4 bases and J by 10 bases, 11 bases remained unmatched. The CDR3 spans 15 residues. Germline assignment: CDR1 SGHRS and CDR2 YFSETQ. CDR3 protein: CASSTTGTGGEDYTF. The CDR3 DNA sequence: TGCGCCAGCAGCACAACCGGGACAGGGGGCGAGGACTACACCTTC.

This chain links TRBV5-6 with TRBJ2-7, with 7 bases lining up with TRBD1. The CDR3 is made up of 15 amino acids. Losses at the gene ends were 4 bases for V and 7 bases for J; bases not matched to a gene: 14. Germline CDR1 reads SGHDT; CDR2 reads YYEEEE. For the CDR3, the DNA is TGTGCCAGCAGCGTAGACAGGGCTTCTAGTGGGGAGCAGTACTTC. Protein: CASSVDRASSGEQYF.

This clone occurred once. This rearrangement joins TRBV6-5 to TRBJ2-6, with 7 positions matching TRBD1. Germline CDR1 MNHEY, CDR2 SVGAGI. V lost 8 bases and J lost 0; bases outside the gene matches: 1. The CDR3 spans 14 residues. CDR3 nucleotide sequence: TGTGCCAGCCGGGACAGCTCTGGGGCCAACGTCCTGACTTTC. Translating gives CASRDSSGANVLTF.

There are a few counts of this clone. J is TRBJ2-5 and V is TRBV5-1, with 7 bases aligning to TRBD2. There are 14 residues in the CDR3. Germline CDR1 SGHRS, CDR2 YFSETQ. The J segment lost 1 base and the V segment lost 4 bases, leaving 4 bases of the junction unmatched. This CDR3 is CASSPPGGQETQYF. In DNA form, the CDR3 reads TGCGCCAGCAGCCCCCCGGGGGGCCAAGAGACCCAGTACTTC.